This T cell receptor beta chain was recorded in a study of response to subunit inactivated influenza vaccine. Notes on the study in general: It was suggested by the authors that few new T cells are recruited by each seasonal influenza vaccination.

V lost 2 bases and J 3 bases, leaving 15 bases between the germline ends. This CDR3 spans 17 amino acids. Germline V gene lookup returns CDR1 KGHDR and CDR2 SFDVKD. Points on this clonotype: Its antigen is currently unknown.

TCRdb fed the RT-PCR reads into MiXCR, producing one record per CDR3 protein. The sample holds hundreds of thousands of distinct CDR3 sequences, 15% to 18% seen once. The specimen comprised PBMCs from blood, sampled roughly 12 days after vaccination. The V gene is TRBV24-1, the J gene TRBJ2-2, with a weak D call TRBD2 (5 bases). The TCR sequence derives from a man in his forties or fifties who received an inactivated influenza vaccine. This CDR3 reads CATSDSAGEVHTGELFF. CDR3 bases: TGTGCCACCAGTGATTCGGCGGGCGAGGTTCACACCGGGGAGCTGTTTTTT.